This T cell receptor beta chain was retrieved from a study of T-cell reconstitution after alpha-beta-depleted transplantation in children. Per germline, CDR1 LGHNA and CDR2 YNFKEQ. The CDR3 extends over 17 amino acids. With 1 base removed from V and 0 bases from J, the gap between germline ends came to 12 bases. It was with unique molecular identifiers that the TCRbeta library was prepared. MiXCR was run by TCRdb on the PCR reads, yielding one entry per CDR3 protein. The sample consists of approximately 590,000 distinct CDR3 sequences, roughly 10% of them appearing once. The source material was PBMCs from the stem cell graft donor, sampled from the stem cell graft. The sequence was collected from a human donor who donated a stem cell graft to a child with acute myeloid leukemia. This chain joins TRBV4-2 and TRBJ2-2, with TRBD2 as a possible D gene (5 bases). CDR3 DNA: TGTGCCAGCAGCCAAGTGGCGAGCGGCGCGAACACCGGGGAGCTGTTTTTT. Protein product: CASSQVASGANTGELFF.